These T cell receptor beta chains were read from a single sample in a study of read filtering for tumor transcriptome and immune sequencing. One entry per CDR3 protein results from TCRdb running MiXCR on the reads. The sample yields 55,000 to 60,000 distinct CDR3 sequences, over 9% seen once. Sample: a population of CD138-negative cells sorted from bone marrow. These TCRs come from a donor at least 40 years old with multiple myeloma. The conserved cysteine and the conserved F or W are not part of the CDR3 here. The order of the fields is CDR3 length, D gene, V gene, CDR3 protein. D genes are given only for firm matches.

>11|NA|TRBV18
ASSRGKTNTQY
>12|NA|TRBV6-1
ASNPGGLGTEAF
>17|NA|TRBV5-1
ASSLKDTRSGRGNEKLF
>14|NA|TRBV7-3
ASSLRGLSGANVLT
>11|TRBD1|TRBV6-5
ATVTGGRTEAF
>15|TRBD2|TRBV5-1
ASSLPPRGTSKETQY
>13|TRBD1|TRBV2
ASSATGSLADTQY
>12|TRBD1|TRBV2
ASGKRDRNTEAF
>12|NA|TRBV10-2
ASRTETVSYEQY
>13|NA|TRBV19
ASSTSGTLNSPLH
>14|TRBD1|TRBV20-1
SAQGQGALAKNIQY
>12|TRBD1|TRBV30
AWRGQGWTQPQH
>11|TRBD2|TRBV3-1
ASSRTRWETQY
>14|NA|TRBV6-5
ASSPDPGTYQETQY
>12|NA|TRBV29-1
SVREVGSNYGYT
>14|NA|TRBV5-1
ASSLWGSSGANVLT
>11|NA|TRBV20-1
SASPRQAGKLF
>12|NA|TRBV7-9
ASSPLANTGELF
>14|NA|TRBV19
ASSSVASQPWETQY
>17|TRBD2|TRBV10-3
AVGLFGTSGDPSSYEQY
>14|TRBD1|TRBV20-1
SARSGQLYLGRPQH
>11|NA|TRBV5-1
ASSITENYGYT
>14|NA|TRBV20-1
SAPSAQGHLNTEAF
>13|NA|TRBV6-2/TRBV6-3
ASSSQGGRADTQY
>12|NA|TRBV4-1
ASSQDRTNYGYT
>11|NA|TRBV29-1
SAQKGQEYGYT
>8|NA|TRBV7-9
ASSPYPSI
>12|TRBD1|TRBV6-5
ASSRDRGLNEQF
>12|NA|TRBV6-1
ASSYDYTDNEQS
>12|NA|TRBV11-2
ASSLIGVSYEQY
>14|TRBD1|TRBV7-8
ASSLRGTGETGELF
>16|TRBD2|TRBV10-2
ASSDFGRTRSLYNEQS
>11|NA|TRBV6-1
ASSINLGETQY
>11|TRBD1|TRBV2
ASSTGTVGSQY
>10|NA|TRBV28
ASTPRNTEAF
>11|NA|TRBV5-6
ASSLGRPGPQH
>12|NA|TRBV20-1
SARVGLQNQPQH